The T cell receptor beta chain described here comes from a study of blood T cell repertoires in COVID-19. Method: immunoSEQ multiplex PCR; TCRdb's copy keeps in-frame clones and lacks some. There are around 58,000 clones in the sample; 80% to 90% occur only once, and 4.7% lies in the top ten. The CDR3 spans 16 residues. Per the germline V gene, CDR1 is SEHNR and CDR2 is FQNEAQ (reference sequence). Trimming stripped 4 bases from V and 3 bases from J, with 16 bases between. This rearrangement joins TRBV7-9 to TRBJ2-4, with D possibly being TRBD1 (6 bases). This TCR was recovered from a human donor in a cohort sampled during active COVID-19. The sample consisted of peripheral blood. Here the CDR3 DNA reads TGTGCCAGCAGCTCCCGGGACACCCAGGGCAAAAACATTCAGTACTTC. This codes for CASSSRDTQGKNIQYF.